This record concerns one T cell receptor (beta chain) sequence. Trimming cost V 7 bases and J 3 bases, with 13 bases left between them. CDR1 MNHEY and CDR2 SVGAGI come from the germline V gene. This CDR3 region has 14 residues. Original analysis: Scientists estimated how many nucleated cells there were by amplifying reference gene primers. Assay: immunoSEQ multiplex PCR; the TCRdb copy retains only in-frame clones and omits some. The V and J calls and clone size come from that table; D and trimming were worked out from the DNA. Of tens of thousands of clones in the sample, about four fifths were seen once. This entry is derived from a study of blood T cell repertoires in COVID-19.

The V call is TRBV6-5, the J call TRBJ1-5; D uncertain. Sequenced sample: peripheral blood. This clonotype was obtained from an elderly woman with acute or convalescent COVID-19. Written as DNA, the CDR3 is TGTGCCAGCACTAAAGATGGAGCCAATCAGCCCCAGCATTTT. This gives the protein CASTKDGANQPQHF.